These 13 T cell receptor beta chains were sequenced from one sample in a study of monozygotic twins with inflammatory bowel disease. TCRdb derives one entry per CDR3 protein from the 5' RACE reads, leaving out DNA. This repertoire includes fewer than 550,000 distinct CDR3 sequences. Material for sequencing was blood. The receptors here all came from a human donor with ulcerative colitis or Crohn's disease, or a healthy co-twin of an affected twin (not recorded which).

The J gene is TRBJ2-3, the V gene TRBV29-1; TCRdb lists TRBD2, though no DNA is available to test this call. The germline V gene encodes CDR1 SQVTM and CDR2 ANQGSEA. The CDR3 runs to 15 residues. The CDR3: CSLRVAGATGSTQYF.

V usage is TRBV6-4 and J usage is TRBJ2-1; TCRdb's D call of TRBD1 is untestable without DNA. Germline values: CDR1 MRHNA, CDR2 SNTAGT. This CDR3 contains 12 residues. CDR3 residues: CASKDYQGEQFF.

The V and J genes are TRBV18 and TRBJ2-3; TCRdb indicates TRBD2, and absent DNA this call remains unverified. In germline, CDR1 is KGHSH, CDR2 LQKENI. The CDR3 has 14 residues. The CDR3 spells CASSLLMNTDTQYF.

The chain combines TRBV28 with TRBJ2-7; absent DNA, TCRdb's TRBD2 call cannot be checked. Per germline, CDR1 MDHEN and CDR2 SYDVKM. This CDR3 comprises 17 residues. CDR3 sequence: CASSIRGGRASWSEQYF.

V gene TRBV25-1 combines with J gene TRBJ1-4; the TCRdb D gene call, TRBD1, has no DNA to confirm it. CDR3 size: 14 residues. Germline CDR1 and CDR2: MGHDK and SYGVNS. The CDR3 reads CASCPGTGVEKLFF.

The chain combines TRBV18 with TRBJ2-5. The germline gives CDR1 KGHSH, CDR2 LQKENI. The CDR3 consists of 12 residues. The CDR3 is CASSPQKETQYF.

The chain is built from TRBV15 and TRBJ2-1; the D call from TCRdb, TRBD2, cannot be confirmed without DNA. This CDR3 contains 15 residues. The germline CDR1 and CDR2 sequences are LNHNV and YYDKDF (reference sequence). The CDR3 loop reads CATSRGTGGDNEQFF. Complete variable domain (other parts from reference TRBV15 and TRBJ2-1): DAMVIQNPRYQVTQFGKPVTLSCSQTLNHNVMYWYQQKSSQAPKLLFHYYDKDFNNEADTPDNFQSRRPNTSFCFLDIRSPGLGDTAMYLCATSRGTGGDNEQFFGPGTRLTVL.

The rearrangement joins TRBV28 to TRBJ2-5; no DNA is available, so the TRBD2 call from TCRdb remains unchecked. Germline CDR1 and CDR2: MDHEN and SYDVKM. This CDR3 comprises 15 residues. CDR3 in amino acids: CASHGPLAGVETQYF.

This chain joins TRBV11-1 and TRBJ1-2; the TRBD1 assignment by TCRdb is unverifiable without DNA. Germline V CDR1 and CDR2: SGHAT, FQDESV (reference sequence). This CDR3 spans 19 amino acids. This CDR3 reads CASSLAGAEGSKKDYGYTF.

The chain carries TRBV6-1 and TRBJ1-1; TCRdb selects TRBD1, and the lack of DNA leaves this call unchecked. The CDR3 contains 17 residues. In germline, CDR1 is MNHNS, CDR2 SASEGT. The CDR3 loop is CASSPAPGQGKNTEAFF.

The genes are TRBV11-2 and TRBJ2-3; with no DNA, the TCRdb D assignment of TRBD1 cannot be verified. The germline gives CDR1 SGHAT, CDR2 FQNNGV. The CDR3 is 14 residues long. The CDR3 sequence: CASRGHKGADTQYF.

This rearrangement joins TRBV21-1 to TRBJ2-3; TCRdb returns TRBD1, unconfirmable since there is no DNA. TRBV21-1 is a pseudogene locus. The length of the CDR3 is 14 residues. This chain's CDR3 is CALPKGQHTDTQYF.

This chain links TRBV18 with TRBJ2-1; without DNA, the TCRdb call of TRBD2 cannot be checked. Germline CDR1 and CDR2: KGHSH and LQKENI. The CDR3 totals 20 residues. CDR3 sequence reads: CASSPRTTSGGLRSYNEQFF.